This paragraph reports one T cell receptor beta chain. No cognate antigen has been identified for it. One base away there is no much larger clone; base qualities are not given. TCR CDR3 regions were amplified from genomic DNA by multiplex PCR using the deep immunoSEQ assay. For each cell subset, the extracted genomic DNA was distributed evenly across all wells of several immunoSEQ 96-well plates, and each plate served as one replicate. For sorted subsets, about 200 ng genomic DNA, equal to tens of thousands of T cell genomes, was loaded into each replicate PCR. Purified libraries were measured with a Qubit 3.0 fluorometer, size-checked on a Bioanalyzer 2100, and measured again with the KAPA Library Quantification kit. Every immunoSEQ 96-well plate was sequenced on a separate single-read 150-cycle Illumina NextSeq 550 flow cell. Concerning the study's data processing: The immunoSEQ output contained only junctional sequences without quality scores, so filtering could not match that applied to full-length reads. Sequences were annotated with PyIR, a Python wrapper for IgBLAST v1.9, using IMGT germline references to assign V/J genes and CDR3. Reads were filtered out if the reads had weak V/J assignments (E-value above 1e-6), no CDR3, stop codons, out-of-frame junctions, or ambiguous translated residues. V3J clonotypes were defined by identical inferred V gene, J gene, and CDR3 amino acid sequence. Percentage overlap between repertoires was computed as shared unique clonotypes divided by the size of the smaller repertoire. Three approaches were used to assess repertoire richness: RTK rarefaction, the Chao1 estimator, and Recon v2.1 estimates of unobserved clonotypes. For all TCRbeta clonotypes obtained by the gDNA method from four donors, generation probabilities were computed with OLGA. The clones in this table, taken by TCRdb from immuneACCESS, are in-frame only. Not every clone is retained; where verified, under half of the shortfall comes from an unresolved V gene, and the cause of the rest is unknown. The DNA was the basis for D and trimming; V, J and clone size are from that table. This sample gives around 2.5 million clones in total; 90% to 95% of them show up just once. The ten largest clones add up to around 0.37% of the sample.

The V end loses 5 bases and the J end loses 6 bases, and a stretch of 8 bases separates them. The CDR3 has 11 amino acids, counting the end cysteine and phenylalanine. The only DNA kept is the CDR3, 33 bases in frame from the first base. From the germline V gene, CDR1 is SGHAT and CDR2 is FQNNGV. The record originates from a study of shared clonotypes between healthy human individuals (dated by TCRdb to the early 2020s). At the level of the whole study: A few men and two women, aged 18 to 49 years, made up the cohort. For each donor, CD4 naive and CD4 memory were each given three plates, CD8 naive was given two plates, and CD8 memory was given one plate. The study deeply sequenced blood TCR repertoires of several healthy adults to estimate repertoire size and the extent of clonotype sharing between individuals. Libraries were prepared and TCR repertoires were sequenced by different laboratories using diverse techniques, in order to increase sequencing depth and limit assay-specific biases. Each donor's leukapheresis produced roughly between roughly 0.9 and 8.9 billion PBMCs. What the study reported, not specific to this receptor: Sampling was restricted to blood, and TCR repertoires in tissue are likely to differ from TCR repertoires in blood. Because the study included a small number of donors, the genetic and exposure-history diversity represented was limited. Incomplete sequencing was indicated by rarefaction of sorted-subset datasets, despite the large sequencing depth. Naive subsets generally had larger estimated clonotype richness than memory subsets. Pairwise subsampling indicated that sequencing depth was expected to affect the degree of clonotype sharing among donors. Approximately 5% of naive CD4, more than 3% of naive CD8, 2.3% of memory CD4, and approximately 0.4% of memory CD8 clonotypes were shared across a few donors. Clonotypes shared by all four sorted-subset donors showed higher generation probabilities than non-shared clonotypes.

Donors were healthy HIV-negative adults with no recently reported acute infections or vaccinations. All donors were Caucasian adults living in Nashville, Tennessee, USA. CD4+ T cells were enriched by magnetic negative selection, after which naive cells were positively selected on CD45RA and the negative fraction was taken as the memory subset. Blood was collected by leukapheresis, and PBMCs were isolated by Ficoll-Histopaque density gradient centrifugation and then cryopreserved in liquid nitrogen vapor phase. Analytical flow cytometry was used to check the purity and quantity of each magnetically sorted T cell population. Genomic DNA was isolated from each sorted fraction and quantified by UV absorbance on a Nanodrop 2000c.

Input material: naive CD4+ T cells from PBMCs. The cell subset or site tag for this specimen amounts to: CD45RA+ positively selected. The V gene is TRBV11-2 and the J gene is TRBJ2-7, with no reliable assignment of the D segment. The source of this sequence is a man younger than 30 in good health. Some clones in this sample may be carry-over from other donors' samples. The CDR3 protein is CASSRVAEQYF. The sequenced DNA: TGTGCCAGCAGCAGGGTTGCCGAGCAGTACTTC. The variable domain in full, with residues beyond the CDR3 obtained from the reference TRBV11-2 and TRBJ2-7 genes, is EAGVAQSPRYKIIEKRQSVAFWCNPISGHATLYWYQQILGQGPKLLIQFQNNGVVDDSQLPKDRFSAERLKGVDSTLKIQPAKLEDSAVYLCASSRVAEQYFGPGTRLTVT.